The clone carrying this T cell receptor beta chain has only one observation. Its target is not known. cDNA libraries for TCR beta contained unique molecular identifiers. In TCRdb, the PCR reads were re-called with MiXCR into one record per CDR3 protein. Found here are about 680,000 distinct CDR3 sequences, more than 50% of them singletons; the top ten hold around 10%. The data are from a study of post-analysis software for immune sequencing data. Across the whole study: Relapsing-remitting, secondary progressive and progressive-relapsing multiple sclerosis courses were included.

General study results and limits: Controls had significantly higher normalized Chao1 diversity than multiple sclerosis patients. TRBV segments more frequent in patients than in controls numbered about 5 and included TRBV5-6, TRBV5-1 and TRBV20-1. F measure clustering grouped samples strongly by preparation batch.

The length of the CDR3 is 16 residues. CDR1 and CDR2 (germline): MNHEY, SMNVEV (reference sequence). The germline V and J ends were trimmed by 2 bases and 1 base, with 9 bases remaining between them. Sequencing used blood. The chain links TRBV27 to TRBJ2-6; D is undetermined. The receptor's source is a girl aged 2-10 years with multiple sclerosis. The CDR3 loop reads CASSLRVTSGANVLTF. As DNA, the CDR3 is TGTGCCAGCAGTTTAAGGGTAACTTCTGGGGCCAACGTCCTGACTTTC.